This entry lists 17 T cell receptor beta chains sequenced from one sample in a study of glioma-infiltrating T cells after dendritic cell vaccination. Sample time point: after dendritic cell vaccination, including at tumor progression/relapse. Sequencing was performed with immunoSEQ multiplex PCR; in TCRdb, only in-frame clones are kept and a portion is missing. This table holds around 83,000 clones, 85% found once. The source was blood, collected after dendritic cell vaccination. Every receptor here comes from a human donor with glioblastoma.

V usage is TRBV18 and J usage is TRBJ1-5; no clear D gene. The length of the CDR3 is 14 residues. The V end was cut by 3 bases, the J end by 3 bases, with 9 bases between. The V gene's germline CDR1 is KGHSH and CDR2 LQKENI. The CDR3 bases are TGTGCCAGCTCACCTACAGAGATCAATCAGCCCCAGCATTTT. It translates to CASSPTEINQPQHF.

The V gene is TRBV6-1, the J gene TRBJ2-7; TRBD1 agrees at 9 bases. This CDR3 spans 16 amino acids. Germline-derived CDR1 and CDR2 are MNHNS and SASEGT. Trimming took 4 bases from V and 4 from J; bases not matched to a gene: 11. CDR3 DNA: TGTGCCAGCAGTGCAACCGGGACAGGGTTTGGATACGAGCAGTACTTC. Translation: CASSATGTGFGYEQYF.

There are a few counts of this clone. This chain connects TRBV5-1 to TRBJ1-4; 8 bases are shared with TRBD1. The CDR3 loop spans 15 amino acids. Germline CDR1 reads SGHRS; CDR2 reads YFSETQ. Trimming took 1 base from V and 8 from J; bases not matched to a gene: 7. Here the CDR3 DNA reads TGCGCCAGCAGCTTGAGGTTGGACAGGGCCGAAAAACTGTTTTTT. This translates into CASSLRLDRAEKLFF.

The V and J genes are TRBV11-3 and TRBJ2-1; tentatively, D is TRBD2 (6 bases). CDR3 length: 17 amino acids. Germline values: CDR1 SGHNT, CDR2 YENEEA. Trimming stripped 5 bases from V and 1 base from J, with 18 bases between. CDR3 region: CASSPGTGGRSYNEQFF. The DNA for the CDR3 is TGTGCCAGCAGCCCTGGGACTGGAGGTAGGTCCTACAATGAGCAGTTCTTC.

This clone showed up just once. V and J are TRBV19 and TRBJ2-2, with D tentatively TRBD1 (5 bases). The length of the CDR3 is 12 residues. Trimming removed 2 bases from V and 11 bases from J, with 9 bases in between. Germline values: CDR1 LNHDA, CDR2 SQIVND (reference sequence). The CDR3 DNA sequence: TGTGCCAGTAGTATAACAGGATTTGAGCTGTTTTTT. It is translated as CASSITGFELFF.

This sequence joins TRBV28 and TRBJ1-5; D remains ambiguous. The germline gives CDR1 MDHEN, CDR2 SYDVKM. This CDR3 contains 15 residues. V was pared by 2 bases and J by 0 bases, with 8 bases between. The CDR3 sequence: CASSLIPVSNQPQHF. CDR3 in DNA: TGTGCCAGCAGTTTAATTCCAGTTAGCAATCAGCCCCAGCATTTT.

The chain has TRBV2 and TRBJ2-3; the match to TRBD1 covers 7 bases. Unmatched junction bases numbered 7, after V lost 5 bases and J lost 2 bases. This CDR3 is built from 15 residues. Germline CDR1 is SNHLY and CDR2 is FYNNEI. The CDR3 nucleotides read TGTGCCAGCAGTAAACAGGGGAAACCCACAGATACGCAGTATTTT. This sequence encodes CASSKQGKPTDTQYF.

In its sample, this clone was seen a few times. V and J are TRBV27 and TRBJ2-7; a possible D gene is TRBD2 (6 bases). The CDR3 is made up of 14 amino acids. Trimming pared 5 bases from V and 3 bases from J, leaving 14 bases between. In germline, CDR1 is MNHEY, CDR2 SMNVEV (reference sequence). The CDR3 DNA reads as TGTGCCAGCAGTAAGTTGGGACTGAACTACGAGCAGTACTTC. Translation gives CASSKLGLNYEQYF.

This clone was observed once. CDR3 residues: CASSLDEDNSYNSPLHF. CDR3 DNA sequence: TGTGCCAGCAGCTTAGACGAGGACAACTCCTATAATTCACCCCTCCACTTT. The chain carries TRBV7-8 and TRBJ1-6, with a tentative D call TRBD1 (5 bases). Looked up from germline, CDR1 is SGHVS and CDR2 is FQNEAQ. V was clipped by 1 base and J by 0 bases, with 10 bases between them. CDR3 length: 17 amino acids. Looking up the rest from reference TRBV7-8 and TRBJ1-6 gives the full variable domain: GAGVSQSPRYKVAKRGQDVALRCDPISGHVSLFWYQQALGQGPEFLTYFQNEAQLDKSGLPSDRFFAERPEGSVSTLKIQRTQQEDSAVYLCASSLDEDNSYNSPLHFGNGTRLTVT.

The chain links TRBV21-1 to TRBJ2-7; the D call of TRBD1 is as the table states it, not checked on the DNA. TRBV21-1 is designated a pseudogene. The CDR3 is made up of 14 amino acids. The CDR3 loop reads CAKLVGQLSYEQYF. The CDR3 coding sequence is TGTGCCAAGTTAGTGGGACAGCTCTCCTACGAGCAGTACTTC.

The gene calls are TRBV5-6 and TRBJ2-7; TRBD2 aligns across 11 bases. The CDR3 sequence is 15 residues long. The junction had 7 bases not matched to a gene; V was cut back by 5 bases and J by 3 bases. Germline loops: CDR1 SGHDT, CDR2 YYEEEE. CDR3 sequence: CASSGGTSGFYEQYF. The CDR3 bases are TGTGCCAGCAGTGGCGGGACTAGCGGATTCTACGAGCAGTACTTC.

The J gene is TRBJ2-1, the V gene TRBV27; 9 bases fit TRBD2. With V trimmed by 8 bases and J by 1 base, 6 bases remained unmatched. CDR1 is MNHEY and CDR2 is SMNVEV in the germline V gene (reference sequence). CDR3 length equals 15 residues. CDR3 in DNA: TGTGCCAGCGCCGCCCTAGCGGGATCCTACAATGAGCAGTTCTTC. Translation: CASAALAGSYNEQFF.

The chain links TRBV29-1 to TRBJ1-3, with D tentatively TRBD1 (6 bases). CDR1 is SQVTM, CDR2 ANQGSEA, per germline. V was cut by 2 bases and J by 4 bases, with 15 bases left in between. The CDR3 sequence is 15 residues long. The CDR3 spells CSVENRAEWGNTIYF. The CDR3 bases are TGCAGCGTTGAAAACAGGGCGGAGTGGGGAAACACCATATATTTT.

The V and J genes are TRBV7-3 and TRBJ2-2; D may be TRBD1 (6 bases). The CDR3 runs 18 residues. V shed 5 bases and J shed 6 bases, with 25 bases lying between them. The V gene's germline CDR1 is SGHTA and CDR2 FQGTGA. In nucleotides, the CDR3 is TGTGCCAGCAGCACCTCAGGGGTTGCCCTCCCCTCCGCCGGGGAGCTGTTTTTT. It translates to CASSTSGVALPSAGELFF.

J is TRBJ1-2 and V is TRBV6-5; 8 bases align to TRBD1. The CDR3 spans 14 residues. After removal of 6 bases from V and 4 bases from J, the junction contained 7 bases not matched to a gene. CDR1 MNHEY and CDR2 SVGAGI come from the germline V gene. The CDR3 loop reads CASRLGTGIYGYTF. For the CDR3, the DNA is TGTGCCAGCAGACTCGGGACAGGCATCTATGGCTACACCTTC.

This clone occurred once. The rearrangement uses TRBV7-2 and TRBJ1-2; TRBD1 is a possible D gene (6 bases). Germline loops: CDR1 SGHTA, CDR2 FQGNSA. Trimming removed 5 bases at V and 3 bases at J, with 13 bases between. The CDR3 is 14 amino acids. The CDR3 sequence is CASSERQVYYGYTF. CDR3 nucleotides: TGTGCCAGCAGCGAAAGACAGGTCTACTATGGCTACACCTTC.

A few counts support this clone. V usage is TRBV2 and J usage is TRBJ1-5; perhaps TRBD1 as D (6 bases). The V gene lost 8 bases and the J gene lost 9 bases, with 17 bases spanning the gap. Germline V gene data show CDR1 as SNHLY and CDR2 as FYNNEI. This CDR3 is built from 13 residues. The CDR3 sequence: CASGRGLGGPQHF. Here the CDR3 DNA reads TGTGCCAGCGGCAGGGGCCTAGGGGGGCCCCAGCATTTT.